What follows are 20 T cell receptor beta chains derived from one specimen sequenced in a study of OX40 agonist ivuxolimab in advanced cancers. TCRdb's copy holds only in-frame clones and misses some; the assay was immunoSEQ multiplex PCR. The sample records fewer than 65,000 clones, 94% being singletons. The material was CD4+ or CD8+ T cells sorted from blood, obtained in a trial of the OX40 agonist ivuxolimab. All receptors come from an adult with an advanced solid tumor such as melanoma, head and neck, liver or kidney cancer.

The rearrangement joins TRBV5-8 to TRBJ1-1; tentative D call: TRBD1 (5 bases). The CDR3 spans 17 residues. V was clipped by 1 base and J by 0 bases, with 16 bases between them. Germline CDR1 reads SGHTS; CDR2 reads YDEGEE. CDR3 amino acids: CASSLYWVGGMNTEAFF. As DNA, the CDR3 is TGTGCCAGCAGCTTGTACTGGGTCGGGGGGATGAACACTGAAGCTTTCTTT.

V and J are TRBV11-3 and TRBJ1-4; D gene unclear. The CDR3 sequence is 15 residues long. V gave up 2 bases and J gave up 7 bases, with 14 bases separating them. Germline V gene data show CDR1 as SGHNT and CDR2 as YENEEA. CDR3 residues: CASSLFEGRVEKLFF. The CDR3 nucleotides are TGTGCCAGCAGCTTATTTGAAGGACGGGTTGAAAAACTGTTTTTT.

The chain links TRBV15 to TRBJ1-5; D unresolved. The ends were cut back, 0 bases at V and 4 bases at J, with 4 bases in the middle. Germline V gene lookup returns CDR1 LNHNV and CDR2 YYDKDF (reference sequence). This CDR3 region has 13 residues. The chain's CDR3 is CATSRDWNQPQHF. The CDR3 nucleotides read TGTGCCACCAGCAGAGATTGGAATCAGCCCCAGCATTTT.

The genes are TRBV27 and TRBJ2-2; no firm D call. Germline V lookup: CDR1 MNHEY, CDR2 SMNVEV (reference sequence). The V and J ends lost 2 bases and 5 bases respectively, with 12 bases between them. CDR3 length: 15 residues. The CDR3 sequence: CASSLVLPRTGELFF. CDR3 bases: TGTGCCAGCAGTTTAGTACTCCCCAGGACCGGGGAGCTGTTTTTT.

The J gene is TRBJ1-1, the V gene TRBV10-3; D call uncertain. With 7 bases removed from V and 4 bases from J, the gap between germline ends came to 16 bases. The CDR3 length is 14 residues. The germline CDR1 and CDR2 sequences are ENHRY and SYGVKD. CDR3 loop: CAITSPEVATEAFF. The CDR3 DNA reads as TGTGCCATCACGTCACCCGAGGTTGCCACTGAAGCTTTCTTT.

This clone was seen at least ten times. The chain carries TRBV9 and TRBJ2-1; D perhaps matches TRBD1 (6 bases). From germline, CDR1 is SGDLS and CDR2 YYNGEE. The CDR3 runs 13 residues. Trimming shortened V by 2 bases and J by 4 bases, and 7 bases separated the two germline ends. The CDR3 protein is CASSVDRYNEQFF. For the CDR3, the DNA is TGTGCCAGCAGCGTGGACAGATACAATGAGCAGTTCTTC.

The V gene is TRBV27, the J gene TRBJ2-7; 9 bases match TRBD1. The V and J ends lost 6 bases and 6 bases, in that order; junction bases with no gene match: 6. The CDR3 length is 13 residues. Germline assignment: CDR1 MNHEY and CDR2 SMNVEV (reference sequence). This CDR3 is CASSYGQGTEQYF. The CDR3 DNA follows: TGTGCCAGCAGCTACGGACAGGGGACCGAGCAGTACTTC.

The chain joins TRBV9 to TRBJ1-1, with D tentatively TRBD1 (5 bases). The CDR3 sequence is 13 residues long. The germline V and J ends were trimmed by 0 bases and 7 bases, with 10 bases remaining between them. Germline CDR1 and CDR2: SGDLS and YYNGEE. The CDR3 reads CASSVDEGNEAFF. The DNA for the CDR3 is TGTGCCAGCAGCGTAGACGAGGGGAATGAAGCTTTCTTT.

CDR3 sequence reads: CASSPGQGYEQYF. CDR3 bases: TGTGCCAGCAGTCCGGGACAGGGCTACGAGCAGTACTTC. This sequence joins TRBV9 and TRBJ2-7; 9 bases are a match to TRBD1. With V trimmed by 5 bases and J by 3 bases, 3 bases remained unmatched. The CDR3 is made up of 13 amino acids. CDR1 and CDR2 from the germline V gene are SGDLS and YYNGEE.

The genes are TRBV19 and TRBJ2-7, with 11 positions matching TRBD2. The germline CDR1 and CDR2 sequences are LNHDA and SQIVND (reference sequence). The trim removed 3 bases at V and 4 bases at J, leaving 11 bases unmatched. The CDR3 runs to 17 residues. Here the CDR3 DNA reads TGTGCCAGTAGTATTAGGGAACTAGCGGGAGTTCGGTACGAGCAGTACTTC. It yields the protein CASSIRELAGVRYEQYF.

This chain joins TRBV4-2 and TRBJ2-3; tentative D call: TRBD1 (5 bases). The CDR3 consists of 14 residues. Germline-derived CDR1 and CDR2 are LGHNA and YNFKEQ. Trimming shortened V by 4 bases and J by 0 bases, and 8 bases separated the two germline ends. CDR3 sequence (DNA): TGTGCCAGCAGCCTGACAGAGAGCACAGATACGCAGTATTTT. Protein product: CASSLTESTDTQYF.

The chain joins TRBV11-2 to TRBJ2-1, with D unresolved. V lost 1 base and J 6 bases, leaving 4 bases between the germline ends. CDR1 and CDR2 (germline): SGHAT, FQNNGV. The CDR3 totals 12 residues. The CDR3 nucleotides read TGTGCCAGCAGCTTAGTAGGCAATGAGCAGTTCTTC. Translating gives CASSLVGNEQFF.

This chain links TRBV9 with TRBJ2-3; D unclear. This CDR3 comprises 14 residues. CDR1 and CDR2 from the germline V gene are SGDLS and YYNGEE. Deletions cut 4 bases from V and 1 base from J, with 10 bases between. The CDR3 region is CASSSPYGTDTQYF. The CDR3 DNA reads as TGTGCCAGCAGCTCTCCGTACGGCACAGATACGCAGTATTTT.

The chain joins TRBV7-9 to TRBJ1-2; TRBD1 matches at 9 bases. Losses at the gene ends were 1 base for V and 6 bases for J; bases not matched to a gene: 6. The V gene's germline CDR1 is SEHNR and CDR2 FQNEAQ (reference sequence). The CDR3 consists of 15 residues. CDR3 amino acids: CASSLDSGTGNGYTF. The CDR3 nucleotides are TGTGCCAGCAGCTTAGACTCCGGGACAGGGAATGGCTACACCTTC.

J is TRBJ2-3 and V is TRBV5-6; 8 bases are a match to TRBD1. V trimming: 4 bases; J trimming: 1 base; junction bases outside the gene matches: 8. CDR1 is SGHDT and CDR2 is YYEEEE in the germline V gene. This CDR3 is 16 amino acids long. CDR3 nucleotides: TGTGCCAGCAGCCCGCCCAGGGGGCCTCGCACAGATACGCAGTATTTT. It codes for CASSPPRGPRTDTQYF.

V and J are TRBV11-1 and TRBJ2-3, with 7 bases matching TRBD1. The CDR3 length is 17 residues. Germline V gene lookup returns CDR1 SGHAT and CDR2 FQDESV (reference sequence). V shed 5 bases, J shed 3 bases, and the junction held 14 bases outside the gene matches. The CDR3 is CASSRQTGIRSTDTQYF. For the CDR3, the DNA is TGTGCCAGCAGCCGCCAGACAGGGATACGTAGTACAGATACGCAGTATTTT.

As DNA, the CDR3 is TGTGCCAGCAGCCCCGGACTTTTGAACACTGAAGCTTTCTTT. Encoded protein: CASSPGLLNTEAFF. The J gene is TRBJ1-1, the V gene TRBV7-9; D not certain. Trimming shortened V by 5 bases and J by 0 bases, and 10 bases separated the two germline ends. Germline lookup yields CDR1 SEHNR and CDR2 FQNEAQ (reference sequence). This CDR3 contains 14 residues.

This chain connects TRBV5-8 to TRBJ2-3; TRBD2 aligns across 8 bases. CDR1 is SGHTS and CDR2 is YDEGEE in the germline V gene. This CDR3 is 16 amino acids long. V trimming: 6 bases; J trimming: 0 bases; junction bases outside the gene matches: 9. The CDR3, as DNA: TGTGCCAGCACCAAGGACGGGGGGGTTAGCACAGATACGCAGTATTTT. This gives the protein CASTKDGGVSTDTQYF.

CDR3 bases: TGTGCCAGCAGCTTACCGGGCCGCGGGTACGAGCAGTACTTC. Its protein is CASSLPGRGYEQYF. This chain joins TRBV5-4 and TRBJ2-7; a weak D match, TRBD2 (5 bases). Per the germline V gene, CDR1 is SGHNT and CDR2 is YYREEE (reference sequence). V lost 2 bases and J 4 bases, leaving 13 bases between the germline ends. The CDR3 extends over 14 amino acids.

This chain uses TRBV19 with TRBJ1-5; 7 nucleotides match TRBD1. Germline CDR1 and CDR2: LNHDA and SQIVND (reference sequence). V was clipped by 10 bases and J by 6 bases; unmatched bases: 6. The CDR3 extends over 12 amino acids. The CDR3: CATTTGVQPQHF. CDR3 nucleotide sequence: TGTGCCACTACAACAGGGGTTCAGCCCCAGCATTTT.